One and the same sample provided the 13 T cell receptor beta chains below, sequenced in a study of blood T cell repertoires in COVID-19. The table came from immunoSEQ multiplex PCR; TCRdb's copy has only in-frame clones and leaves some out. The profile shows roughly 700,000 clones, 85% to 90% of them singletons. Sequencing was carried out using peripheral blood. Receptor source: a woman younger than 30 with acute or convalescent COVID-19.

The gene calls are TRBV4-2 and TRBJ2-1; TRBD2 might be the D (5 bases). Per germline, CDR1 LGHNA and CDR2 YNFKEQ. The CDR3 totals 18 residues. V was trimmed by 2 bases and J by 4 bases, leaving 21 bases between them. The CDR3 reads CASSQLMRATDVYNEQFF. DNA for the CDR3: TGTGCCAGCAGCCAATTGATGAGGGCCACTGACGTTTACAATGAGCAGTTCTTC.

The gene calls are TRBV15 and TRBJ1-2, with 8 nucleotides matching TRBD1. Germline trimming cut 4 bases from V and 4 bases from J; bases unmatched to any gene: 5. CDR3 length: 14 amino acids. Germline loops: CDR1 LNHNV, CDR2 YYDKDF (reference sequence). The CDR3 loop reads CATSTGQDFYGYTF. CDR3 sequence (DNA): TGTGCCACCAGCACGGGACAGGATTTCTATGGCTACACCTTC.

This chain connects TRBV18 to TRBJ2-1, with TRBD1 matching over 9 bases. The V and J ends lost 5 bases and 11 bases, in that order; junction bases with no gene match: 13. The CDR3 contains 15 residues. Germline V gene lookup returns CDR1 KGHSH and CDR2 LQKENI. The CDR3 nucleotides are TGTGCCAGCTCAGACGGACAGGGGAGGCTCCGTAAGCAGTTCTTC. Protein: CASSDGQGRLRKQFF.

CDR3 in DNA: TGTGCCTGGAGTTCTCGGGACAGAACAACTAACTATGGCTACACCTTC. It specifies CAWSSRDRTTNYGYTF. This chain links TRBV30 with TRBJ1-2; 7 nucleotides line up with TRBD1. V lost 2 bases and J lost 0; bases outside the gene matches: 9. In germline, CDR1 is GTSNPN, CDR2 SVGIG (reference sequence). The CDR3 has 16 residues.

The CDR3 nucleotides read TGTGCCAGCAGTTTCAACAGGGATATGCGAGAAAAACTGTTTTTT. Encoded protein: CASSFNRDMREKLFF. J is TRBJ1-4 and V is TRBV6-5; a weak D match, TRBD1 (6 bases). The germline CDR1 and CDR2 sequences are MNHEY and SVGAGI. V was trimmed by 4 bases and J by 8 bases, leaving 17 bases between them. CDR3 size: 15 residues.

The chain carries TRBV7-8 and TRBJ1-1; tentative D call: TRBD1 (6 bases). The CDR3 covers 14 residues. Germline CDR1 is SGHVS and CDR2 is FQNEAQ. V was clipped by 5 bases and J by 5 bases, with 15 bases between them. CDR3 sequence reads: CASSVQGPRTEAFF. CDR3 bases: TGTGCCAGCAGCGTACAGGGCCCACGGACTGAAGCTTTCTTT.

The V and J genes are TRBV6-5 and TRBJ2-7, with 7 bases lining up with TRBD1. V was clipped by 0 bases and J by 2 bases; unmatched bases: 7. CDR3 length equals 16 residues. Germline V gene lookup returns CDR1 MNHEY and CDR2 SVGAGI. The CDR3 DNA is TGTGCCAGCAGTTACTCGATCCCCGACAGGGCCTACGAGCAGTACTTC. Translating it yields CASSYSIPDRAYEQYF.

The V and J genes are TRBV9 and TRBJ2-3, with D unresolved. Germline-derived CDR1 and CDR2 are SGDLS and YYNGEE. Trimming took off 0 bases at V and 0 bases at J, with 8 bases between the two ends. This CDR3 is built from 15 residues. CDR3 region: CASSVVAGSTDTQYF. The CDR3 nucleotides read TGTGCCAGCAGCGTAGTGGCAGGCAGCACAGATACGCAGTATTTT.

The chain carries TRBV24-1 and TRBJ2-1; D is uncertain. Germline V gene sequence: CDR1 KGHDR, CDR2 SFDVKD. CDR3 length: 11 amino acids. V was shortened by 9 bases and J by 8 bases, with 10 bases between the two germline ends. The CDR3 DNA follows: TGTGCCACCGGCCTAGGCGATGAGCAGTTCTTC. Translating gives CATGLGDEQFF.

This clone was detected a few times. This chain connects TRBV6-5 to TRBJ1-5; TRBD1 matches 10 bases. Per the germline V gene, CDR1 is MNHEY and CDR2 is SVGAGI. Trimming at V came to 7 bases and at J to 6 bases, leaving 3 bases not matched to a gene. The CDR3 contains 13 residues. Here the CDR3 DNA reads TGTGCCAGCACCGGACAGGGGGGTCAGCCCCAGCATTTT. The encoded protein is CASTGQGGQPQHF.

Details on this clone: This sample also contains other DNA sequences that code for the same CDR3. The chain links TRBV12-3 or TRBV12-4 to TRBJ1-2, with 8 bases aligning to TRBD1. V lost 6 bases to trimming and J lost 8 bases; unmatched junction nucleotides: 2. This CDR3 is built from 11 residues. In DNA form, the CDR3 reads TGTGCCAGCAGCTCAGGGGGCGGCTACACCTTC. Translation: CASSSGGGYTF.

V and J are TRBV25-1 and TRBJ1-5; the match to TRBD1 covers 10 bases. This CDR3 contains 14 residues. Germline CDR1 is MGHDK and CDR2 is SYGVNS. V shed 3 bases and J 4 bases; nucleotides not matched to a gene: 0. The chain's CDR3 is CASSEDRGNQPQHF. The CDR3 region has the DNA TGTGCCAGCAGTGAGGACAGGGGGAATCAGCCCCAGCATTTT.

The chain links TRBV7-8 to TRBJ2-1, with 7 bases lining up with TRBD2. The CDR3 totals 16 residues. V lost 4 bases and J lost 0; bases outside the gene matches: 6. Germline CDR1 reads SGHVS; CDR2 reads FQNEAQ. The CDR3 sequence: CASSSQAGNSYNEQFF. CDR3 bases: TGTGCCAGCAGCTCCCAAGCGGGGAACTCCTACAATGAGCAGTTCTTC.